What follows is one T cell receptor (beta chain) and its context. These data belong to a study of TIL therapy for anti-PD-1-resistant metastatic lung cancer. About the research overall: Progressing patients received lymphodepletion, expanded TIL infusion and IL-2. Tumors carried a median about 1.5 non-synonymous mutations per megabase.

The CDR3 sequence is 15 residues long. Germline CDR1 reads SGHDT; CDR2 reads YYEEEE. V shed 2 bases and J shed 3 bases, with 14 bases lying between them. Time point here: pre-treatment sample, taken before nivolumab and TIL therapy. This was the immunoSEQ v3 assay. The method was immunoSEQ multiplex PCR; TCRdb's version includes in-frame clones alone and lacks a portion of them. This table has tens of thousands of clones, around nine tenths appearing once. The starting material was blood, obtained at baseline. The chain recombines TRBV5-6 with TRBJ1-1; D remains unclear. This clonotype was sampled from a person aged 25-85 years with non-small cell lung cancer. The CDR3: CASSFIRGGYTEAFF. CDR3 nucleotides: TGTGCCAGCAGCTTTATCCGCGGCGGGTACACTGAAGCTTTCTTT. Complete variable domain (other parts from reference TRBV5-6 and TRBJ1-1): DAGVTQSPTHLIKTRGQQVTLRCSPKSGHDTVSWYQQALGQGPQFIFQYYEEEERQRGNFPDRFSGHQFPNYSSELNVNALLLGDSALYLCASSFIRGGYTEAFFGQGTRLTVV.